The 6 T cell receptor beta chains reported below all come from one sample, sequenced in a study of early stage breast cancer tumors (dated by TCRdb to the late 2010s). Library prep was done by the immunoSEQ multiplex PCR assay. TCRdb holds this immuneACCESS table with in-frame rearrangements only. Some clones are missing; in checked studies, unresolved V genes explain under half, and the rest has no known cause. The sample table holds more than 13,000 clones, of which 79% were seen once. Together, the top ten hold about 7.4% of the sample. Source material: normal breast tissue next to the tumor. The receptors were gathered from a person aged 45-60 years with breast cancer.

This clone was recorded a few times. The chain links TRBV7-6 to TRBJ2-2; 7 nucleotides agree with TRBD2. V gave up 2 bases and J gave up 1 base; unmatched junction bases: 1. The CDR3 is made up of 15 amino acids. Germline-derived CDR1 and CDR2 are SGHVS and FNYEAQ. The CDR3 nucleotides read TGTGCCAGCAGCTTAAAGCGGGAGAACACCGGGGAGCTGTTTTTT. Translating it yields CASSLKRENTGELFF.

In this sample, this clone turned up a few times. The chain combines TRBV9 with TRBJ1-5, with unresolved D. The CDR3 sequence is 13 residues long. Germline CDR1 and CDR2: SGDLS and YYNGEE. Deletions cut 0 bases from V and 6 bases from J, with 7 bases between. The CDR3 is CASSVAPSQPQHF. The CDR3 DNA follows: TGTGCCAGCAGCGTAGCCCCAAGTCAGCCCCAGCATTTT.

This chain connects TRBV9 to TRBJ2-1; D possibly corresponds to TRBD2 (7 bases). The CDR3 has 16 amino acids. Germline V gene sequence: CDR1 SGDLS, CDR2 YYNGEE. Trimming cost V 0 bases and J 1 base, with 11 bases left between them. The CDR3, as DNA: TGTGCCAGCAGCGTAGGAGGGGGGGGTTCCTACAATGAGCAGTTCTTC. As protein: CASSVGGGGSYNEQFF.

The V and J genes are TRBV7-2 and TRBJ2-3, with unresolved D. Germline CDR1 reads SGHTA; CDR2 reads FQGNSA. The CDR3 extends over 13 amino acids. V lost 5 bases to trimming and J lost 2 bases, with 8 bases between them. CDR3 nucleotide sequence: TGTGCCAGCAGCACCTACCTCACAGATACGCAGTATTTT. Its protein is CASSTYLTDTQYF.

V usage is TRBV9 and J usage is TRBJ1-4, with D hard to call. There are 17 residues in the CDR3. Trimming removed 3 bases from V and 1 base from J, with 16 bases in between. Germline CDR1 reads SGDLS; CDR2 reads YYNGEE. DNA of the CDR3: TGTGCCAGCAGCGCCCCACGCGAGTATGAAACTAATGAAAAACTGTTTTTT. Encoded protein: CASSAPREYETNEKLFF.

This chain links TRBV7-9 with TRBJ1-5; 8 bases line up with TRBD1. CDR1 SEHNR and CDR2 FQNEAQ come from the germline V gene (reference sequence). The CDR3 is 15 amino acids. J was trimmed by 5 bases and V by 1 base; bases with no gene match: 4. The CDR3 loop is CASSLDRDRYQPQHF. The CDR3 DNA is TGTGCCAGCAGCTTAGACCGGGACAGGTATCAGCCCCAGCATTTT.